Described below is a single TCR beta chain sequence and its context. This specimen belongs to a study of blood T cell repertoires in COVID-19. The V gene end was trimmed by 2 bases and the J gene end by 6 bases; junction bases not matched to a gene: 4. There are 13 residues in the CDR3. Germline V CDR1 and CDR2: SGDLS, YYNGEE. Assignment of participants to cohorts was predicated upon participant-reported clinical history. Assay: immunoSEQ multiplex PCR; the TCRdb copy retains only in-frame clones and omits some. The table lists hundreds of thousands of clones, more than 70% of them singletons. The TCR sequence derives from a man younger than 45 with acute COVID-19. The genes are TRBV9 and TRBJ1-1; 7 nucleotides match TRBD1. The sequenced sample was PBMCs or T cells enriched from blood (not recorded which). DNA of the CDR3: TGTGCCAGCAGCGTCACAGGGGTCTCTGAAGCTTTCTTT. This codes for CASSVTGVSEAFF.